These 4 T cell receptor beta chains were all obtained from the same sample, sequenced in a study of vaccination effects on CD4 cells after COVID-19. Their antigens are not known. Antigen-specific CD4+ T cell clonotypes were called by their expansion after viral peptide-pool culture in ViraFEST. At the end of roughly 9 days of culture, CD4+ T cells were isolated. All study participants received two doses of BNT162b2 or mRNA-1273 vaccine. Sequencing was performed with immunoSEQ multiplex PCR; in TCRdb, only in-frame clones are kept and a portion is missing. In the table there are some 70,000 clones, roughly four fifths of which are singletons. This material consisted of CD4+ T cells from PBMCs cultured with HCoV-229E spike peptides, taken after COVID-19 vaccination. The receptors shown here come from a human donor who received a COVID-19 vaccine.

This clone turned up a few times. The chain has TRBV20-1 and TRBJ2-5; D gene ambiguous. Germline CDR1 DFQATT, CDR2 SNEGSKA (reference sequence). The CDR3 extends over 10 amino acids. Trimming took 5 bases from V and 5 from J, leaving 6 bases between them. This CDR3 reads CSALQETQYF. CDR3 DNA sequence: TGCAGTGCTCTACAGGAGACCCAGTACTTC.

The chain carries TRBV7-2 and TRBJ1-2, with 8 bases that match TRBD1. This CDR3 is 12 amino acids long. V lost 5 bases, J lost 8 bases, and 4 bases stayed unmatched. From germline, CDR1 is SGHTA and CDR2 FQGNSA. The CDR3 nucleotides are TGTGCCAGCAGCCAGACAGGGGAAGGCTACACCTTC. Translation: CASSQTGEGYTF.

This clone was seen only once. This rearrangement joins TRBV28 to TRBJ1-1; D not certain. This CDR3 contains 13 residues. The V end lost 5 bases, the J end lost 7 bases, and 14 bases lay between the germline ends. Germline loops: CDR1 MDHEN, CDR2 SYDVKM. The CDR3 region has the DNA TGTGCCAGCAGTCCCGTTAGGACCGTTGAAGCTTTCTTT. Translating gives CASSPVRTVEAFF.

This chain links TRBV7-2 with TRBJ2-5, with D possibly being TRBD2 (6 bases). CDR1 and CDR2 (germline): SGHTA, FQGNSA. The V end was cut by 5 bases, the J end by 2 bases, with 18 bases between. CDR3 length equals 16 residues. CDR3 sequence reads: CASSPQAGTLQETQYF. For the CDR3, the DNA is TGTGCCAGCAGCCCGCAAGCAGGGACTCTACAAGAGACCCAGTACTTC.